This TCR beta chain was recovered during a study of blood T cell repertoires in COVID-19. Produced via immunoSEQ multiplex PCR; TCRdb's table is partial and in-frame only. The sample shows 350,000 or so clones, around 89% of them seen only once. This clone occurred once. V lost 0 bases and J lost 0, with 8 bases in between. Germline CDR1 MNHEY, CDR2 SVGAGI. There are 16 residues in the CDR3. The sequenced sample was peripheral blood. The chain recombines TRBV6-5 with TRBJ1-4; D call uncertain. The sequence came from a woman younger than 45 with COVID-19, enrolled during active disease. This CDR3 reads CASSYSGGTTNEKLFF. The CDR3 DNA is TGTGCCAGCAGTTACTCAGGAGGCACAACTAATGAAAAACTGTTTTTT.